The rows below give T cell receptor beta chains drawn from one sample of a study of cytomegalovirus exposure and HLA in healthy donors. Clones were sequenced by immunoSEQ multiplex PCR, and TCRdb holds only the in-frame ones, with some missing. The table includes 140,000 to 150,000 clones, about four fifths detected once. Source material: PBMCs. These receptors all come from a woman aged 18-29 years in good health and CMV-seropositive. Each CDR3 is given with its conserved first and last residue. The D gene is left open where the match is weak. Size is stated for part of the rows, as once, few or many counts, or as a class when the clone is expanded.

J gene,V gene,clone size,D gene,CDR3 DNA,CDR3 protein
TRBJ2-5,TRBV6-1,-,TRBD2,TGTGCCAGCAGTGAGCTAGCGGGGGGGAAGGAGACCCAGTACTTC,CASSELAGGKETQYF
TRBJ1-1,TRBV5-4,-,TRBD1,TGTGCCAGCAGCTTGGCCAGGGGGTTTAATATGAACACTGAAGCTTTCTTT,CASSLARGFNMNTEAFF
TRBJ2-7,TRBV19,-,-,TGTGCCAGTAGTATAGATCAGGGAACCGAGCAGTACTTC,CASSIDQGTEQYF
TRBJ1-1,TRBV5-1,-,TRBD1,TGCGCCAGCAGCAAAACAGGGGGCACTGAAGCTTTCTTT,CASSKTGGTEAFF
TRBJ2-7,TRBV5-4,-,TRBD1,TGTGCCAGCAGCCCTTACCTGACAGGGTCCGAGCAGTACTTC,CASSPYLTGSEQYF
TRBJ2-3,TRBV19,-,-,TGTGCCAGTAGTATACCAGGGGGGAGCACAGATACGCAGTATTTT,CASSIPGGSTDTQYF
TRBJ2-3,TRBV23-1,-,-,TGCGCCAGCAGTCAACGCATGACAGGTCGGCGCACAGATACGCAGTATTTT,CASSQRMTGRRTDTQYF
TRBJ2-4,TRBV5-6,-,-,TGTGCCAGCAGCTACGGGGTGGGGAGTGGCAAAAACATTCAGTACTTC,CASSYGVGSGKNIQYF
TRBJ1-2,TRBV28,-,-,TGTGCCAGCAGCCCTTCGGGTGGCTACACCTTC,CASSPSGGYTF
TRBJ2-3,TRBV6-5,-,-,TGTGCCAGCAGTTACATGCGGGGAGCCTTCACAGATACGCAGTATTTT,CASSYMRGAFTDTQYF
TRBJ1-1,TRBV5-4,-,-,TGTGCCAGCAGCTTGGGGGGAGGGAAGAGGGACACTGAAGCTTTCTTT,CASSLGGGKRDTEAFF
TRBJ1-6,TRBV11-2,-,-,TGTGCCAGCAGCTTAGAGGCCCCAGGGGCACCCCTCCACTTT,CASSLEAPGAPLHF
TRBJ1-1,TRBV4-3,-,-,TGCGCCAGCAGCCAATTAGAGTCTATGAACACTGAAGCTTTCTTT,CASSQLESMNTEAFF
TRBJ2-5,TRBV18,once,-,TGTGCCAGCTCATCGTTTTTTGGGGGCCTCCAAGAGACCCAGTACTTC,CASSSFFGGLQETQYF
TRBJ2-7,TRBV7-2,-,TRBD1,TGTGCCAGCAGCTTAGGATCGGGACAGGCGCTCTACGAGCAGTACTTC,CASSLGSGQALYEQYF
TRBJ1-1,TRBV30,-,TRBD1,TGTGCCTGGCAATCACCGGGACAGGGCCCCCCTGAAGCTTTCTTT,CAWQSPGQGPPEAFF
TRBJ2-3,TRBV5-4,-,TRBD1,TGTGCCAGCAGCTTACAGGGGCCCACAGATACGCAGTATTTT,CASSLQGPTDTQYF
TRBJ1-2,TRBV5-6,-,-,TGTGCCAGCAGCCCACAGAGATCCTATGGCTACACCTTC,CASSPQRSYGYTF
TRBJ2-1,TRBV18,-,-,TGTGCCAGCTCACCCCCGGGAGCGACCTCATACAATGAGCAGTTCTTC,CASSPPGATSYNEQFF
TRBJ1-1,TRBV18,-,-,TGTGCCAGCTCACCTGGCTGGAACACTGAAGCTTTCTTT,CASSPGWNTEAFF
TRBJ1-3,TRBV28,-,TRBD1,TGTGCCAGCAGTTTCAGAGGACAGGGGGCTGGAAACACCATATATTTT,CASSFRGQGAGNTIYF
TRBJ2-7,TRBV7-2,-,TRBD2,TGTGCCAGCAGCTTTGGGATTCGTGGGGGGGGGAGCTCCTACGAGCAGTACTTC,CASSFGIRGGGSSYEQYF
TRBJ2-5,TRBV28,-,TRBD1,TGTGCCAGCAGCCAGGGGGCTGTAGAGACCCAGTACTTC,CASSQGAVETQYF
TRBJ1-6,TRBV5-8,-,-,TGTGCCAGCAGCTCAATCCCAGGGAATTCACCCCTCCACTTT,CASSSIPGNSPLHF
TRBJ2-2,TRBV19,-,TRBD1,TGTGCCAGTAGTATGGCCCAGGGGGCGAACACCGGGGAGCTGTTTTTT,CASSMAQGANTGELFF
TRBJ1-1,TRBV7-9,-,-,TGTGCCAGCAATCGAGGGGGGGACACTGAAGCTTTCTTT,CASNRGGDTEAFF
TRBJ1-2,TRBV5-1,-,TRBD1,TGCGCCAGCAGACATGCCTACAGGGGCCTTACCTATGGCTACACCTTC,CASRHAYRGLTYGYTF
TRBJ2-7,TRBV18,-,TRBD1,TGTGCCAGCTCACCACTCGGACAGGGGAGCTCCTACGAGCAGTACTTC,CASSPLGQGSSYEQYF
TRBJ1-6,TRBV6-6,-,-,TGTGCCAGCAGTTACTCCCAGAATTCACCCCTCCACTTT,CASSYSQNSPLHF
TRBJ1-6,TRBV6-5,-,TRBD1,TGTGCCAGCAGTACCGGGACAGCTTTTTCACCCCTCCACTTT,CASSTGTAFSPLHF
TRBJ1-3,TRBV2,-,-,TGTGCCAGCAGCAGGGCAACGACTGGAAACACCATATATTTT,CASSRATTGNTIYF
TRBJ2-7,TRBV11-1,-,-,TGTGCCAGCAGCTTGGTACAGGGCTACGAGCAGTACTTC,CASSLVQGYEQYF
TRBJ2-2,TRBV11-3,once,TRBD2,TGTGCCAGCAGCTTGGGGGGGGACACCGGGGAGCTGTTTTTT,CASSLGGDTGELFF
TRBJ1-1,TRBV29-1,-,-,TGCAGCGTTGGAGTGGGGGGGGAAGCTTTCTTT,CSVGVGGEAFF
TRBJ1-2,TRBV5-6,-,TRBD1,TGTGCCACCACAAATTCCAGGGGGCCCGTCTATGGCTACACCTTC,CATTNSRGPVYGYTF
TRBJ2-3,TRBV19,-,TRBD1,TGTGCCAGTAGCCAGACAGGGACCACAGATACGCAGTATTTT,CASSQTGTTDTQYF
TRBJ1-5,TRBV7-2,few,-,TGTGCCAGCAGCTTAGGAGGACAGAGGAATCAGCCCCAGCATTTT,CASSLGGQRNQPQHF
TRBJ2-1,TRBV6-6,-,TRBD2,TGTGCCAGCAGTTATGTCGGGGGGTACAATGAGCAGTTCTTC,CASSYVGGYNEQFF
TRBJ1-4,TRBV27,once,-,TGTGCCAGCAGTTTTTTCGGGGAGGGGACTGAAAAACTGTTTTTT,CASSFFGEGTEKLFF
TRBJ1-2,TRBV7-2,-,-,TGTGCCAGCAGCCCGACAGGCCCCTATGGCTACACCTTC,CASSPTGPYGYTF
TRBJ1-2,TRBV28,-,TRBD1,TGTGCCAGCAGTTTATCCCCACAGGGGGTATATGGCTACACCTTC,CASSLSPQGVYGYTF
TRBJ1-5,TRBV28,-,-,TGTGCCAGCACCCTGGGGCTTAGCAATCAGCCCCAGCATTTT,CASTLGLSNQPQHF